The clone carrying this T cell receptor (beta chain) was counted many times. Its cognate antigen is unknown. The source of the sample is a study of CD8+CD57+ T cells in acquired aplastic anemia. As for the study in general: Each DNA sample taken from sorted CD4+ and CD8+ cells came to 3 to 4 ug on average. General observations from the study: It was found that some 31 CD8+ CDR3 sequences were shared between patients and controls. CD8+ Simpson's diversity in patients was not significantly different from that in controls.

Both TCR beta VDJ combination and CDR3 sequence profiling were carried out. Genomic DNA was the template for this profiling. In TCRdb, the reads were re-called with MiXCR into one record per CDR3 protein. This table holds around 400,000 distinct CDR3 sequences, approximately 70% found once. The sequencing input was sorted CD4+, CD8+, or CD8+CD57+ T cells (not recorded which) from PBMCs. This TCR derives from a human donor in good health, serving as a control.

CDR3 DNA: TGTGCCAGCAGCCTCGACAGGGCTCAAGGTGAAAAACTGTTTTTT. Protein product: CASSLDRAQGEKLFF. The chain is built from TRBV5-6 and TRBJ1-4; 7 bases align to TRBD1. With V trimmed by 4 bases and J by 7 bases, 10 bases remained unmatched. The CDR3 loop spans 15 amino acids. Germline CDR1 and CDR2: SGHDT and YYEEEE.